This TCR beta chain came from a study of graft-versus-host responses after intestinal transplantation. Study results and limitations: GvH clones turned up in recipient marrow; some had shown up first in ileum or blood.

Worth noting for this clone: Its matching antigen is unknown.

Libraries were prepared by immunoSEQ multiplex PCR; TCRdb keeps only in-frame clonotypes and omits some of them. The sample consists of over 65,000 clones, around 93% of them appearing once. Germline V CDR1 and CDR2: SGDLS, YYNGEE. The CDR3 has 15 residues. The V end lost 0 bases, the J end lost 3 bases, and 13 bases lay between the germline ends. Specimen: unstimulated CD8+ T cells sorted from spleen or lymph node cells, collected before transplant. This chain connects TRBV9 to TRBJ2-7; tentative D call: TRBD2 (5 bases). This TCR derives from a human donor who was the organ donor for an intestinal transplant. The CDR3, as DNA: TGTGCCAGCAGCGTAGGTCCCGAGGGAAACTACGAGCAGTACTTC. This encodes CASSVGPEGNYEQYF.